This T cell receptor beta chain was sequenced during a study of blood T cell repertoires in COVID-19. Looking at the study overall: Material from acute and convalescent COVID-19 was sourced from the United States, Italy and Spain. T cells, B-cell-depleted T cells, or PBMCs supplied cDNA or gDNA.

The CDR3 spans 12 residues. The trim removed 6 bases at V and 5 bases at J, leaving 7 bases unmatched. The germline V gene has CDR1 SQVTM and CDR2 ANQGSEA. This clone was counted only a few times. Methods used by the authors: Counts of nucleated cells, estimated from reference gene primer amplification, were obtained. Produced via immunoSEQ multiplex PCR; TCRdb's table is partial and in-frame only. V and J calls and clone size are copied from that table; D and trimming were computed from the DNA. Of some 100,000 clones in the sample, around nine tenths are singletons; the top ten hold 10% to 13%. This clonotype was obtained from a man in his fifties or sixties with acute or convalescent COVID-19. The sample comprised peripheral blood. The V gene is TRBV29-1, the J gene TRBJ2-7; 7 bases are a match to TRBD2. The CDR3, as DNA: TGCAGCGTGCCGGGAGGAGGCAACGAGCAGTACTTC. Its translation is CSVPGGGNEQYF.